Reported below is one TCR beta chain. In the authors' workflow: Amplified reference gene primers provided the basis for estimating nucleated cell counts. Assay: immunoSEQ multiplex PCR; the TCRdb copy retains only in-frame clones and omits some. The V and J calls and the clone size are those of that table, but D and trimming were determined from the DNA. The sample holds under 45,000 clones; around four fifths are singletons and the top ten take 13% to 15%. These data come from a study of blood T cell repertoires in COVID-19. Whole-study context: Researchers got acute and convalescent COVID-19 samples from the United States, Italy and Spain. Sources were T cells, B-cell-depleted T cells, or PBMCs; the material itself was cDNA or gDNA.

The clonotype comes from a human donor in a cohort sampled during active COVID-19. The sequenced sample was peripheral blood.

Here the CDR3 DNA reads TGTGCCAGCAGTCAACCGGGTCCGAATTCACCCCTCCACTTT. Amino acid sequence: CASSQPGPNSPLHF. The V call is TRBV6-5, the J call TRBJ1-6; D ambiguous. CDR3 length: 14 residues. V was trimmed by 5 bases and J by 7 bases, leaving 12 bases between them. Germline assignment: CDR1 MNHEY and CDR2 SVGAGI.